These 7 T cell receptor beta chains originate from one sample sequenced in a study of shared clonotypes between healthy human individuals. Naive CD8 isolation took CD45RO-negative cells positively selected for CCR7 and excluded terminally differentiated effector memory CD45RA+ cells. Using immunoSEQ multiplex PCR, the repertoire was profiled, and TCRdb retains in-frame clones only, with some absent. The sample lists about 2 million clones, less than 95% occurring once. Sequences were obtained from naive CD8+ T cells sorted from blood. The source of these receptors is a man between 18 and 29 years old in good health.

The chain uses TRBV4-1 and TRBJ1-5; TRBD1 matches 7 bases. This CDR3 comprises 18 residues. The J segment lost 1 base and the V segment lost 5 bases, leaving 14 bases of the junction unmatched. Germline V CDR1 and CDR2: MGHRA, YSYEKL. CDR3 coding DNA: TGCGCCAGCAGCGATATCCTAAAAGGGGGCCTGAGCAATCAGCCCCAGCATTTT. Protein product: CASSDILKGGLSNQPQHF.

The chain joins TRBV18 to TRBJ2-7; D might be TRBD1 or TRBD2, each matching 5 bases. The CDR3 covers 16 residues. Germline lookup yields CDR1 KGHSH and CDR2 LQKENI. V lost 6 bases to trimming and J lost 3 bases, with 21 bases between them. Here the CDR3 DNA reads TGTGCCAGCTCCCACGCTCATTCGAGGGGATACTACGAGCAGTACTTC. Protein: CASSHAHSRGYYEQYF.

The chain links TRBV7-9 to TRBJ1-6, with D unresolved. Looked up from germline, CDR1 is SEHNR and CDR2 is FQNEAQ (reference sequence). The CDR3 runs 16 residues. The V end lost 5 bases, the J end lost 7 bases, and 18 bases lay between the germline ends. The DNA for the CDR3 is TGTGCCAGCAGCCCTAGGAAAACGGGGATAAATTCACCCCTCCACTTT. Translation gives CASSPRKTGINSPLHF.

V and J are TRBV27 and TRBJ2-1; 7 bases match TRBD1. V lost 6 bases to trimming and J lost 6 bases; unmatched junction nucleotides: 2. Germline CDR1 MNHEY, CDR2 SMNVEV (reference sequence). The CDR3 spans 12 residues. This CDR3 is CASRRTGNEQFF. In DNA form, the CDR3 reads TGTGCCAGCAGAAGGACAGGCAATGAGCAGTTCTTC.

The count of this clone is one. The genes are TRBV9 and TRBJ2-1; 9 nucleotides agree with TRBD2. Trimming took 0 bases from V and 7 from J; bases not matched to a gene: 5. Germline V gives CDR1 SGDLS, CDR2 YYNGEE. CDR3 length equals 15 residues. CDR3 sequence (DNA): TGTGCCAGCAGCGTAGTAGTAGCGGGAGAGAATGAGCAGTTCTTC. This codes for CASSVVVAGENEQFF.

This clone came up once. The CDR3 protein is CASSDRDRDRNSPLHF. CDR3 bases: TGTGCCAGCAGCGACAGAGACAGGGACAGGAATTCACCCCTCCACTTT. V and J are TRBV9 and TRBJ1-6; TRBD1 matches at 8 bases. Germline assignment: CDR1 SGDLS and CDR2 YYNGEE. This CDR3 is 16 amino acids long. V lost 3 bases and J lost 7; bases outside the gene matches: 9.

The V and J genes are TRBV5-1 and TRBJ1-1; 7 bases agree with TRBD1. This CDR3 comprises 13 residues. CDR1 and CDR2 from the germline V gene are SGHRS and YFSETQ. V dropped 2 bases and J dropped 5; count of bases not matched to a gene: 3. The CDR3 coding sequence is TGCGCCAGCAGCTTACCGACAGGGACTGAAGCTTTCTTT. It yields the protein CASSLPTGTEAFF. Based on the CDR3 plus reference TRBV5-1 and TRBJ1-1, the full variable domain is KAGVTQTPRYLIKTRGQQVTLSCSPISGHRSVSWYQQTPGQGLQFLFEYFSETQRNKGNFPGRFSGRQFSNSRSEMNVSTLELGDSALYLCASSLPTGTEAFFGQGTRLTVV.